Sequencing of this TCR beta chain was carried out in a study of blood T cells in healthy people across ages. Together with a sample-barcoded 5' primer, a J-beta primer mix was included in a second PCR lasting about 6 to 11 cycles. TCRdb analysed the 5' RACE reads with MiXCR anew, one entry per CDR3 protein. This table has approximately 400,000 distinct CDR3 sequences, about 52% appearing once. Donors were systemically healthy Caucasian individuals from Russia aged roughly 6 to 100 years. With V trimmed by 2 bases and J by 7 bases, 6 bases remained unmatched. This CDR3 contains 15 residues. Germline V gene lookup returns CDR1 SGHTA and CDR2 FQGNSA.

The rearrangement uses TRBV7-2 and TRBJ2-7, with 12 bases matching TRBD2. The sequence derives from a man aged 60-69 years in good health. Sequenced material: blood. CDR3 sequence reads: CASSLQTSGGNEQYF. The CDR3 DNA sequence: TGTGCCAGCAGCTTACAGACTAGCGGGGGTAATGAGCAGTACTTC.